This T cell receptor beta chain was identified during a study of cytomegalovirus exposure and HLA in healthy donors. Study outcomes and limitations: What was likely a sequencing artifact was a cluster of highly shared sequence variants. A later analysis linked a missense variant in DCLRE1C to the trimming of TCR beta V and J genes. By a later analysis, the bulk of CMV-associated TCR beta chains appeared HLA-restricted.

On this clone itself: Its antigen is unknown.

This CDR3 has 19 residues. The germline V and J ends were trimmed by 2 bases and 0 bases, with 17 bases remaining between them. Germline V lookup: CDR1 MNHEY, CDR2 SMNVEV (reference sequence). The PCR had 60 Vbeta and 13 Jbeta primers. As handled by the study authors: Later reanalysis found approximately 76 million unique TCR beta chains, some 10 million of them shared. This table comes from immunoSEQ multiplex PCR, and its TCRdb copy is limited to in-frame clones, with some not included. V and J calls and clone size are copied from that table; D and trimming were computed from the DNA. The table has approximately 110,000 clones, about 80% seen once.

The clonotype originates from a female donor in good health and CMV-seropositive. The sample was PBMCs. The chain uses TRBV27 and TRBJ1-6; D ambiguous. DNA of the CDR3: TGTGCCAGCAGTTTAACTACCCGATCCGTGAGCTCCTATAATTCACCCCTCCACTTT. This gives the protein CASSLTTRSVSSYNSPLHF.